This TCR beta chain was sequenced in a study of blood T cell repertoires in COVID-19. Germline lookup yields CDR1 LGHDT and CDR2 YNNKEL (reference sequence). The CDR3 spans 14 residues. The germline V and J ends were trimmed by 3 bases and 8 bases, with 13 bases remaining between them. In the study's own analysis: Researchers report that nucleated cell counts were estimated from reference gene primer amplification. Data came from immunoSEQ multiplex PCR; TCRdb stores just in-frame clones and leaves some out. That table furnishes V, J and clone size, whereas the DNA furnished D and trimming. Here the sample spans 290,000 or so clones, approximately 86% being singletons.

Sequences were obtained from peripheral blood. The source is a man younger than 35 with active or convalescent COVID-19. V and J are TRBV3-1 (or the pseudogene TRBV3-2) and TRBJ1-4, with D tentatively TRBD1 (5 bases). Here the CDR3 reads CASSHRDSGEKLFF. CDR3 nucleotide sequence: TGTGCCAGCAGCCACAGGGATTCAGGGGAAAAACTGTTTTTT.